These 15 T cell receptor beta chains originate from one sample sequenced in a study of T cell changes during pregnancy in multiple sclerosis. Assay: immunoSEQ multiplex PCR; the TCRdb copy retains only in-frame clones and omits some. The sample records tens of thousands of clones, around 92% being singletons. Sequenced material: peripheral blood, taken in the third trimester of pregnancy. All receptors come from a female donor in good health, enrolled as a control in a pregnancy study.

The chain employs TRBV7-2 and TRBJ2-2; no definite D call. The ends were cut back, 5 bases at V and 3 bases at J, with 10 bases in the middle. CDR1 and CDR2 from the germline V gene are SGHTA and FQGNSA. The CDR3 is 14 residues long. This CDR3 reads CASSLPVYTGELFF. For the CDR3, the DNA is TGTGCCAGCAGCCTCCCCGTCTACACCGGGGAGCTGTTTTTT.

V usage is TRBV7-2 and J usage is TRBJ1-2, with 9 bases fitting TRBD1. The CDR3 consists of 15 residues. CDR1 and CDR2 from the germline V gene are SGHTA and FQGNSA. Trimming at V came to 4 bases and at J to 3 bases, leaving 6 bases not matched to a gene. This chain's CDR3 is CASSSRTGEDYGYTF. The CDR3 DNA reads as TGTGCCAGCAGCTCGCGGACAGGGGAGGACTATGGCTACACCTTC.

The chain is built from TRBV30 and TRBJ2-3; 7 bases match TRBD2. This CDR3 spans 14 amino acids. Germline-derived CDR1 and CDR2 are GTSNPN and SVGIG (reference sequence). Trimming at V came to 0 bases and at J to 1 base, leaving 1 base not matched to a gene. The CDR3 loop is CAWSVSGGTDTQYF. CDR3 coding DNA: TGTGCCTGGAGTGTGAGCGGGGGCACAGATACGCAGTATTTT.

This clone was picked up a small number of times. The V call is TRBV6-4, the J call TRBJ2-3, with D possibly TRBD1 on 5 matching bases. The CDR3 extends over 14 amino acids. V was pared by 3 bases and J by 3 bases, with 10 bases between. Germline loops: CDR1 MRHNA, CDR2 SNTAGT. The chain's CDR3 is CASSEQQETDTQYF. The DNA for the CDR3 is TGTGCCAGCAGTGAACAACAGGAAACAGATACGCAGTATTTT.

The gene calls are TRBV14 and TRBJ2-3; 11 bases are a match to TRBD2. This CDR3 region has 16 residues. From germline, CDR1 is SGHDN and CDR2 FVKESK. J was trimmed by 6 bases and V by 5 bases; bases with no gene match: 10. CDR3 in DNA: TGTGCCAGCAGCACCTACCTAGCGGGGGGTTCGGATACGCAGTATTTT. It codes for CASSTYLAGGSDTQYF.

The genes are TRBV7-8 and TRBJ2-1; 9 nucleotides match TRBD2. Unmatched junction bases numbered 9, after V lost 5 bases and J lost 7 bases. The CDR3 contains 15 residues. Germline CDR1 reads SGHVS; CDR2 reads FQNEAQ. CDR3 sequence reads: CASSLDGLAGNEQFF. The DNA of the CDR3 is TGTGCCAGCAGCCTAGACGGCCTAGCGGGGAATGAGCAGTTCTTC.

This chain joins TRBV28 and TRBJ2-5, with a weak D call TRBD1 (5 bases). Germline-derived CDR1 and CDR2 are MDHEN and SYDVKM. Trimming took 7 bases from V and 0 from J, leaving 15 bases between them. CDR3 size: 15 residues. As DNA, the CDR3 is TGTGCCAGCACCCTACAGGTACCGAACCAAGAGACCCAGTACTTC. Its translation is CASTLQVPNQETQYF.

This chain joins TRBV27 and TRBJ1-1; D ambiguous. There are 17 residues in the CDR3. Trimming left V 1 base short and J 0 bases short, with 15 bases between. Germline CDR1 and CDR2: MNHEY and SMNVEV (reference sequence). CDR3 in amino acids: CASSLYPGGFMNTEAFF. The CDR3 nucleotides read TGTGCCAGCAGTTTATACCCAGGCGGGTTTATGAACACTGAAGCTTTCTTT.

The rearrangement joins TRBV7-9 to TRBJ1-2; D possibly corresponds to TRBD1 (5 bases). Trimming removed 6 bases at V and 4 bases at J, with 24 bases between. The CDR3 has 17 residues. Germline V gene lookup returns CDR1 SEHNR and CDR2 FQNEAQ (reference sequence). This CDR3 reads CASSPEALRGSIYGYTF. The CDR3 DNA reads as TGTGCCAGCAGTCCTGAGGCTTTAAGGGGTTCCATCTATGGCTACACCTTC.

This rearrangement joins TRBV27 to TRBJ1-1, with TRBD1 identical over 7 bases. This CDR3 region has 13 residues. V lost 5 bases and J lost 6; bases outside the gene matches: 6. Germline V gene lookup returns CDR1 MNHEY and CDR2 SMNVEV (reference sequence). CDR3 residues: CASSRQGGAEAFF. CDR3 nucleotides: TGTGCCAGCAGTAGGCAGGGGGGCGCTGAAGCTTTCTTT.

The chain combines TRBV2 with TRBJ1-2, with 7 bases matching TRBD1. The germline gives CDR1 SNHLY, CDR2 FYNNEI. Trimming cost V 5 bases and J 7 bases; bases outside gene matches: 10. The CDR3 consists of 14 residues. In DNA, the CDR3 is TGTGCCAGCAGTAAAAACCAGGGGGTTGGTGGCTACACCTTC. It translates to CASSKNQGVGGYTF.

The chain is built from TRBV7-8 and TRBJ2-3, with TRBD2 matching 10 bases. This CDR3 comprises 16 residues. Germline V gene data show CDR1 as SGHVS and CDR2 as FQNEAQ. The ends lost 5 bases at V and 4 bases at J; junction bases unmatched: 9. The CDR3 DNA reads TGTGCCAGCAGCCACTCAGCGGGAGGGCCCGCAGATACGCAGTATTTT. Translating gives CASSHSAGGPADTQYF.

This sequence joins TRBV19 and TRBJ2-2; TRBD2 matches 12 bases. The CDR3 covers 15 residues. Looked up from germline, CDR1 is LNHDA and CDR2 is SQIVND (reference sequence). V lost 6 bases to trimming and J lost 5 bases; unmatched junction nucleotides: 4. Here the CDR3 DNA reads TGTGCCAGTAGCCTAGCGGGAGGGGGGACCGGGGAGCTGTTTTTT. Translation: CASSLAGGGTGELFF.

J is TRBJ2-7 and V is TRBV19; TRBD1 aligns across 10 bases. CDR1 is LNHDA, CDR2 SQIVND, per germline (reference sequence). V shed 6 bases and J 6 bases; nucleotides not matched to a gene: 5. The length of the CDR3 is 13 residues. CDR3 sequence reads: CASSYGTGAEQYF. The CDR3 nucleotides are TGTGCCAGTAGCTATGGGACAGGGGCCGAGCAGTACTTC.

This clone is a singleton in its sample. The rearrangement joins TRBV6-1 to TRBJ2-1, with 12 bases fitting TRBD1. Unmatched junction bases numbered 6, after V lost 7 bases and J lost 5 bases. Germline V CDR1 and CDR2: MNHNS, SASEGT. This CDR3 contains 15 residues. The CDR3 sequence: CASKGQGALNNEQFF. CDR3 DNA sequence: TGTGCCAGCAAGGGACAGGGGGCCCTTAACAATGAGCAGTTCTTC.